This TCR beta chain derives from a study of stem cell transplantation in POMP-related autoinflammatory disease. Sequenced by immunoSEQ multiplex PCR; TCRdb stores in-frame clones only, minus some. The sample has roughly 610 clones, roughly 84% seen once. Worth noting for this clone: Its antigen remains unidentified.

CDR3 length: 13 residues. The germline V gene encodes CDR1 LNHDA and CDR2 SQIVND (reference sequence). Trimming pared 3 bases from V and 3 bases from J, leaving 9 bases between. The study's findings and limits: In PRAID patients, the number of distinct TRB V-J gene pairings was restricted. PRAID patients trended toward lower TRB diversity and higher clonality in all analyzed T-cell subsets.

Sequenced input: CD4+ follicular helper T cells (Tfh) from PBMCs. The origin of this receptor is a human donor in good health. The J gene is TRBJ2-7, the V gene TRBV19, with a possible D match to TRBD2 (5 bases). The CDR3 DNA reads TGTGCCAGTAGTATGAGGGTCAGCTACGAGCAGTACTTC. Encoded protein: CASSMRVSYEQYF.